These 8 T cell receptor beta chains were sequenced from one sample in a study of T cells in Graves' hyperthyroidism and ophthalmopathy (dated by TCRdb to about 2019). To prepare the library, multiplex PCR was applied. The sequencing machine was an Illumina HiSeq 2000. TCR beta CDR3 regions were amplified from RNA transcripts. For the first round of RT-PCR on the TCR CDR3, the HTBI primer set was used together with the Qiagen OneStep RT-PCR kit. The public reads were reprocessed in TCRdb via fastp at Q25 and MiXCR, keeping in-frame beta chains. When rows share a CDR3 protein, they turn into one entry using the most common DNA and genes. The sample records a few hundred thousand distinct CDR3 sequences, 14% of which are singletons. The ten biggest clones cover about 14% of the sample. Sequenced material: blood. These receptors all stem from a woman aged 40 to 50 with Graves' hyperthyroidism.

Only one count was recorded for this clonotype. J is TRBJ1-2 and V is TRBV6-1; D is ambiguous. This CDR3 has 13 amino acids. V lost 7 bases, J lost 7 bases, and 16 bases lay in between. Germline assignment: CDR1 MNHNS and CDR2 SASEGT. CDR3 nucleotides: TGTGCCAGCATGGGAGGTACTGAGGGTGGCTACACCTTC. Its protein product is CASMGGTEGGYTF.

At least ten counts were recorded for this clonotype. The chain couples TRBV20-1 to TRBJ2-7; TRBD2 matches at 12 bases. The germline gives CDR1 DFQATT, CDR2 SNEGSKA (reference sequence). J lost 5 bases, V lost 5 bases, and 7 bases had no gene match. This CDR3 has 14 amino acids. The CDR3 sequence is CSASPTSGSHEQYF. The DNA of the CDR3 is TGCAGTGCTTCCCCGACTAGCGGGAGTCACGAGCAGTACTTC.

This clonotype was picked up many times. This chain joins TRBV12-3 or TRBV12-4 and TRBJ1-5, with D uncertain. V was pared by 5 bases and J by 0 bases, with 17 bases between. This CDR3 comprises 17 residues. CDR3 residues: CASSRRGSVHSNQPQHF. In nucleotides, the CDR3 is TGTGCCAGCAGTCGTAGAGGCAGTGTACATAGCAATCAGCCCCAGCATTTT.

The sample holds many counts of this clonotype. The gene calls are TRBV2 and TRBJ1-5; the match to TRBD1 covers 9 bases. V lost 5 bases to trimming and J lost 6 bases; unmatched junction nucleotides: 8. The CDR3 length is 15 residues. Germline V lookup: CDR1 SNHLY, CDR2 FYNNEI. CDR3 sequence (DNA): TGTGCCAGCAGTTTGGACAGGGGTGTAGGTCAGCCCCAGCATTTT. Translation gives CASSLDRGVGQPQHF. The variable domain in full, with the rest retrieved from reference TRBV2 and TRBJ1-5, is EPEVTQTPSHQVTQMGQEVILRCVPISNHLYFYWYRQILGQKVEFLVSFYNNEISEKSEIFDDQFSVERPDGSNFTLKIRSTKLEDSAMYFCASSLDRGVGQPQHFGDGTRLSIL.

This sequence joins TRBV6-1 and TRBJ2-1, with TRBD2 matching 10 bases. V gave up 6 bases and J gave up 2 bases; unmatched junction bases: 4. Germline V gene lookup returns CDR1 MNHNS and CDR2 SASEGT. The CDR3 has 15 amino acids. The CDR3 nucleotides read TGTGCCAGCAGCCAACTAGCGGGAACCTACAATGAGCAGTTCTTC. Translated: CASSQLAGTYNEQFF.

This clonotype was detected ten times or more. This chain uses TRBV11-2 with TRBJ2-7, with 11 bases matching TRBD1. Trimming removed 4 bases from V and 6 bases from J; junction bases left unmatched: 8. The germline CDR1 and CDR2 sequences are SGHAT and FQNNGV. CDR3 length: 15 amino acids. The CDR3 loop reads CASSSGQGEFVEQYF. CDR3 nucleotide sequence: TGTGCCAGCAGCTCGGGACAGGGGGAGTTCGTCGAGCAGTACTTC.

This clonotype occurred many times. The chain uses TRBV28 and TRBJ1-5; 11 bases match TRBD1. The germline CDR1 and CDR2 sequences are MDHEN and SYDVKM. This CDR3 is built from 15 residues. V shed 4 bases, J shed 6 bases, and the junction held 5 bases outside the gene matches. The CDR3 loop is CASSSGQGGFQPQHF. The CDR3 region has the DNA TGTGCCAGCAGTTCGGGACAGGGGGGCTTTCAGCCCCAGCATTTT. Full variable domain (rest looked up from reference TRBV28 and TRBJ1-5): DVKVTQSSRYLVKRTGEKVFLECVQDMDHENMFWYRQDPGLGLRLIYFSYDVKMKEKGDIPEGYSVSREKKERFSLILESASTNQTSMYLCASSSGQGGFQPQHFGDGTRLSIL.

This clonotype was recorded many times. This chain uses TRBV9 with TRBJ2-1; D gene uncertain. Trimming left V 2 bases short and J 10 bases short, with 10 bases between. Germline assignment: CDR1 SGDLS and CDR2 YYNGEE. CDR3 length: 12 residues. The CDR3 spells CASSVEGYEQFF. CDR3 DNA: TGTGCCAGCAGCGTTGAAGGGTACGAGCAGTTCTTC.